These 10 T cell receptor beta chains originate from one sample sequenced in a study of T cells in Graves' hyperthyroidism and ophthalmopathy. Amplified TCR beta CDR3 regions derived from RNA transcripts. A first-round RT-PCR of the TCR CDR3 used the HTBI primer set. TCRdb reprocessed the multiplex PCR reads via MiXCR and lists one record per CDR3 protein. The sample includes around 580,000 distinct CDR3 sequences, about a sixth of them seen just once. The sample taken for sequencing was blood. These receptors were taken from a woman between 18 and 29 years old with Graves' hyperthyroidism.

The rearrangement joins TRBV6-2 or TRBV6-3 to TRBJ1-4; D uncertain. The CDR3 runs 15 residues. Germline CDR1 reads MNHEY; CDR2 reads SVGEGT. V shed 6 bases and J shed 0 bases, with 11 bases lying between them. CDR3 sequence: CASSPTYSTNEKLFF. CDR3 coding DNA: TGTGCCAGCAGCCCGACATACTCAACTAATGAAAAACTGTTTTTT.

This clonotype was seen repeatedly, ten times or more. The chain joins TRBV4-1 to TRBJ2-3, with D possibly TRBD2 on 6 matching bases. This CDR3 has 12 residues. With 3 bases removed from V and 9 bases from J, the gap between germline ends came to 10 bases. Per germline, CDR1 MGHRA and CDR2 YSYEKL. For the CDR3, the DNA is TGCGCCAGCAGCCATCTAGGGAGGACGCAGTATTTT. This gives the protein CASSHLGRTQYF.

V is TRBV15 and J is TRBJ1-1; no firm D call. The V gene's germline CDR1 is LNHNV and CDR2 YYDKDF (reference sequence). This CDR3 region has 14 residues. The V gene lost 0 bases and the J gene lost 2 bases, with 7 bases spanning the gap. For the CDR3, the DNA is TGTGCCACCAGCAGAGAAATTGGTAACACTGAAGCTTTCTTT. This codes for CATSREIGNTEAFF.

This clonotype was seen many times. This sequence joins TRBV12-3 or TRBV12-4 and TRBJ2-1, with 9 bases identical to TRBD1. The CDR3 totals 14 residues. The trim removed 5 bases at V and 9 bases at J, leaving 8 bases unmatched. This CDR3 is CASSANTGGAEQFF. CDR3 in DNA: TGTGCCAGCAGTGCGAATACAGGGGGCGCTGAGCAGTTCTTC.

On this clonotype itself: A much larger clonotype is one base distant, so this may be a read error. This chain joins TRBV28 and TRBJ2-1, with 8 bases lining up with TRBD2. Trimming at V came to 5 bases and at J to 4 bases, leaving 4 bases not matched to a gene. The CDR3 has 14 amino acids. CDR1 and CDR2 from the germline V gene are MDHEN and SYDVKM. The CDR3 DNA reads TGTGCCAGCAGTGCGGGGGGAATTTACAATGAGCAGTTCTTC. Its protein product is CASSAGGIYNEQFF. Combining the CDR3 with reference TRBV28 and TRBJ2-1 gives the whole variable domain DVKVTQSSRYLVKRTGEKVFLECVQDMDHENMFWYRQDPGLGLRLIYFSYDVKMKEKGDIPEGYSVSREKKERFSLILESASTNQTSMYLCASSAGGIYNEQFFGPGTRLTVL.

To note about this clonotype: The junction departs from germline at one end; a sequencing error may be responsible. This chain connects TRBV7-2 to TRBJ1-6; TRBD1 agrees at 7 bases. Looked up from germline, CDR1 is SGHTA and CDR2 is FQGNSA. The CDR3 loop spans 15 amino acids. Here the CDR3 reads CASSPTRGQNSPLHF. In DNA, the CDR3 is TGCGCCAGCAGCCCGACTCGGGGACAGAATTCACCCCTCCACTTT.

The CDR3 DNA is TGTGCCAGCTCCCCCCTAGCGGGGGTTCGCCAAGAGACCCAGTACTTC. Protein product: CASSPLAGVRQETQYF. The rearrangement joins TRBV6-1 to TRBJ2-5, with 10 bases that match TRBD2. Trimming removed 8 bases from V and 1 base from J; junction bases left unmatched: 10. CDR3 length: 16 amino acids. CDR1 MNHNS and CDR2 SASEGT come from the germline V gene.

This clonotype was picked up many times. The gene calls are TRBV29-1 and TRBJ2-1; 7 nucleotides agree with TRBD2. Trimming took 2 bases from V and 3 from J; bases not matched to a gene: 7. The CDR3 has 15 amino acids. Germline V lookup: CDR1 SQVTM, CDR2 ANQGSEA. Here the CDR3 reads CSVERREFSYNEQFF. In DNA, the CDR3 is TGCAGCGTTGAAAGGCGGGAGTTTAGCTACAATGAGCAGTTCTTC.

This clonotype was counted ten times or more. This chain joins TRBV6-1 and TRBJ2-7; no clear D gene. Trimming stripped 5 bases from V and 5 bases from J, with 7 bases between. The CDR3 runs to 11 residues. The germline V gene has CDR1 MNHNS and CDR2 SASEGT. The CDR3 loop reads CASSTMDEQYF. In nucleotides, the CDR3 is TGTGCCAGCAGTACGATGGACGAGCAGTACTTC.

This clonotype has more than one count but fewer than ten. The rearrangement uses TRBV24-1 and TRBJ1-5, with 7 bases aligning to TRBD1. The V and J ends lost 9 bases and 4 bases, in that order; junction bases with no gene match: 2. This CDR3 has 12 amino acids. Germline CDR1 reads KGHDR; CDR2 reads SFDVKD. The CDR3 DNA reads as TGTGCCACCGGGACAGCTAATCAGCCCCAGCATTTT. It specifies CATGTANQPQHF.